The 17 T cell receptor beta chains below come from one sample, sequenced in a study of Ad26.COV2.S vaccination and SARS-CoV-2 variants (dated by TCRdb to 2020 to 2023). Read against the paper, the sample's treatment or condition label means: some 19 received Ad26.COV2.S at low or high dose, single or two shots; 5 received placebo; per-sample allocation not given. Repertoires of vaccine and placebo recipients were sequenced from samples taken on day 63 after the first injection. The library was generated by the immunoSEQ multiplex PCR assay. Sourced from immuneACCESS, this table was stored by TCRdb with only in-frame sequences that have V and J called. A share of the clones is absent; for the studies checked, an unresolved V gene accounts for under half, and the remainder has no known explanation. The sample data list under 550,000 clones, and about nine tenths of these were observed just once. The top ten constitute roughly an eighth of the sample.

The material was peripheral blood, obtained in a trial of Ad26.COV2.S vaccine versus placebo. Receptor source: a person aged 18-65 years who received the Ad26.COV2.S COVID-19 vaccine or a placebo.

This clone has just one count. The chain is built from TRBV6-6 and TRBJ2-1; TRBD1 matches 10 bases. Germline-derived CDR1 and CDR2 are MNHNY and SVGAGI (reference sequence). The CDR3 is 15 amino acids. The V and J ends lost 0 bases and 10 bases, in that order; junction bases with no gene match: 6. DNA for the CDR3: TGTGCCAGCAGTTACTCGGTGGACAGGGGGAACGAGCAGTTCTTC. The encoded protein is CASSYSVDRGNEQFF.

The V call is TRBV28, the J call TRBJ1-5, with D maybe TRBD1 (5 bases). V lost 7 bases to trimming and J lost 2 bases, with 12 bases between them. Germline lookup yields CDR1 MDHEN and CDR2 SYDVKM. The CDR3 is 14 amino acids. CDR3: CASIGGTGNQPQHF. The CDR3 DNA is TGTGCCAGCATCGGGGGGACCGGCAATCAGCCCCAGCATTTT.

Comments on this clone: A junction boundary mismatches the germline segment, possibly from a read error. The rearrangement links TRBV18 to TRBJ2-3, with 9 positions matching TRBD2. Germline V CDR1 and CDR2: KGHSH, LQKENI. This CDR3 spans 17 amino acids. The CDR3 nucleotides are TGTGCCAGCTCCCCACCCCGGATAGCGGGAGTTGCGGATACGCAGTATTTT. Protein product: CASSPPRIAGVADTQYF.

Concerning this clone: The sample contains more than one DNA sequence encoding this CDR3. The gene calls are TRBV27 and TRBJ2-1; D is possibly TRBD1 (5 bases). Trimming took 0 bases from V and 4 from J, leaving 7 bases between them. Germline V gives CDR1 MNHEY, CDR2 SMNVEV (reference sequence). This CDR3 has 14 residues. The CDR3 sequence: CASSLSGDYNEQFF. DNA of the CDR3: TGTGCCAGCAGTTTATCAGGGGATTACAATGAGCAGTTCTTC.

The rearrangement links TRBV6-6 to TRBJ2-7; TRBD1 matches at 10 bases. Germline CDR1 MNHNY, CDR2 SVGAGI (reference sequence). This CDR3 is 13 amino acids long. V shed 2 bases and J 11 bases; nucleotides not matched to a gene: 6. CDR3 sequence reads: CASSYGDRGREYF. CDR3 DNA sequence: TGTGCCAGCAGTTACGGGGACAGGGGTCGGGAGTACTTC.

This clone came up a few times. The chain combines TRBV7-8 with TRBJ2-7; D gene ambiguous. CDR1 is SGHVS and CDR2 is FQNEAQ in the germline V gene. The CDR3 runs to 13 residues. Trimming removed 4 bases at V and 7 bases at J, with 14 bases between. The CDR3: CASSSTFGWEQYF. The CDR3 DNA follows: TGTGCCAGCAGCTCCACCTTCGGATGGGAGCAGTACTTC.

For the CDR3, the DNA is TGCGCCAGCAGCCCCAGCAGGGGCGAGGGCTACACCTTC. This gives the protein CASSPSRGEGYTF. V and J are TRBV5-1 and TRBJ1-2; maybe TRBD1 (6 bases). Germline CDR1 and CDR2: SGHRS and YFSETQ. This CDR3 is 13 amino acids long. V was trimmed by 4 bases and J by 8 bases, leaving 15 bases between them.

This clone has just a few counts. The CDR3 DNA is TGTGCCAGCAGCCCGAGACTAGCCCCGGGGGAGCAGTACTTC. Translation: CASSPRLAPGEQYF. The chain has TRBV7-9 and TRBJ2-7; 7 bases match TRBD2. The CDR3 totals 14 residues. The V gene's germline CDR1 is SEHNR and CDR2 FQNEAQ (reference sequence). With 5 bases clipped from V and 7 bases from J, the junction kept 11 bases outside the gene matches.

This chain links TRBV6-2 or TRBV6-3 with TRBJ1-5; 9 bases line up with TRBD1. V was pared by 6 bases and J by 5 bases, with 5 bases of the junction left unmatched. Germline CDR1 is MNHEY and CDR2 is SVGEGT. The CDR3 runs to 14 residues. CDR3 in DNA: TGTGCCAGCAGCCCGACAGGGGGACATCAGCCCCAGCATTTT. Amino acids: CASSPTGGHQPQHF.

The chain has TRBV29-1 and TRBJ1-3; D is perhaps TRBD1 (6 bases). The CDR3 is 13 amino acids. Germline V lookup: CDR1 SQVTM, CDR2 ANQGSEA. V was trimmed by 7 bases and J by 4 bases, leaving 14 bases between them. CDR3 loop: CSAAGTQGNTIYF. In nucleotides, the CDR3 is TGCAGCGCCGCCGGGACACAAGGAAACACCATATATTTT. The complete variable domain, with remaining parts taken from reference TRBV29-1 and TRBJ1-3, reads SAVISQKPSRDICQRGTSLTIQCQVDSQVTMMFWYRQQPGQSLTLIATANQGSEATYESGFVIDKFPISRPNLTFSTLTVSNMSPEDSSIYLCSAAGTQGNTIYFGEGSWLTVV.

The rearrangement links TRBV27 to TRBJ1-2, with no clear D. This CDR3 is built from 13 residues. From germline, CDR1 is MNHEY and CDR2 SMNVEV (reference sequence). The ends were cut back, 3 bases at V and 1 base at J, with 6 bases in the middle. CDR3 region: CASSFSNNYGYTF. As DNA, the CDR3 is TGTGCCAGCAGTTTTTCAAATAACTATGGCTACACCTTC.

CDR3 amino acids: CAWSDGQLQETQYF. In nucleotides, the CDR3 is TGTGCCTGGAGCGACGGACAGTTACAAGAGACCCAGTACTTC. V gene TRBV30 combines with J gene TRBJ2-5; D may be TRBD1 (6 bases). Germline CDR1 is GTSNPN and CDR2 is SVGIG (reference sequence). The CDR3 sequence is 14 residues long. V dropped 3 bases and J dropped 2 bases, with 13 bases sitting between them.

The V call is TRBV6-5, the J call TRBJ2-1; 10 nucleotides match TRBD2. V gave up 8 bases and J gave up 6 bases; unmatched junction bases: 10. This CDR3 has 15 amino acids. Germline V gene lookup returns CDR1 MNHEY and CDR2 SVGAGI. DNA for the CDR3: TGTGCCAGCCGACCCGGGACTAGCGTTTCCAATGAGCAGTTCTTC. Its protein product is CASRPGTSVSNEQFF.

For the CDR3, the DNA is TGTGCCAGCAGCTTAGGCAGCATGGGACTAGCGGGATCATCCGGCAATGAGCAGTTCTTC. This encodes CASSLGSMGLAGSSGNEQFF. The V gene is TRBV13, the J gene TRBJ2-1; 13 bases are shared with TRBD2. This CDR3 is built from 20 residues. Germline V gene data show CDR1 as PRHDT and CDR2 as FYEKMQ (reference sequence). With V trimmed by 0 bases and J by 6 bases, 14 bases remained unmatched.

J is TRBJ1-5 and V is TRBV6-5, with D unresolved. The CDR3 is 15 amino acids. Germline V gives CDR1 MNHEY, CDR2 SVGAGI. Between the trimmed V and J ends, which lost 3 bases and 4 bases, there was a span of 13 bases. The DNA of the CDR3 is TGTGCCAGCAGTTATACACATGATGTTAATCAGCCCCAGCATTTT. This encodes CASSYTHDVNQPQHF.

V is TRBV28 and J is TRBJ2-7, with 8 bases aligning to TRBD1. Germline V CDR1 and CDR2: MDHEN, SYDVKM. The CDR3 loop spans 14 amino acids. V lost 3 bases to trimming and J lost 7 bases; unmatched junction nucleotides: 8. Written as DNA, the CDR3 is TGTGCCAGCAGTTTCCGACAGGGGAGGAGAGAGCAGTACTTC. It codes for CASSFRQGRREQYF.

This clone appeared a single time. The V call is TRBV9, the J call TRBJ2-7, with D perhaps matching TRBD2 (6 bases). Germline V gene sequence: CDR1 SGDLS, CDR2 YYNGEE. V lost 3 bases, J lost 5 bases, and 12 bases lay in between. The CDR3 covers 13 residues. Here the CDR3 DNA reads TGTGCCAGCAGCGGCGGGACTCCTAACGAGCAGTACTTC. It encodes CASSGGTPNEQYF.